Listed here is a single T cell receptor (beta chain). Its antigen is not identified. These data originate in a study of graft-versus-host responses after intestinal transplantation. Overall study: Among the recipients, all got anti-thymocyte globulin induction and then tacrolimus and steroids for around 3 years. Study-level results: Peak circulating GvH clone levels tracked with early post-transplant HvG declines. Graft-versus-host to host-versus-graft clonal ratios in allografts were high in patients with graft-donor T cell macrochimerism. Present in recipient marrow, GvH clones included some that appeared first in ileum or blood.

The CDR3 extends over 15 amino acids. J was trimmed by 7 bases and V by 4 bases; bases with no gene match: 11. The V gene's germline CDR1 is SGHDT and CDR2 YYEEEE. Generated by immunoSEQ multiplex PCR, the TCRdb table keeps only in-frame clones and is missing some. The repertoire holds some 120,000 clones, around nine tenths seen once, with roughly 0.2% in the top ten. The sample here was unstimulated CD4+ T cells sorted from spleen or lymph node cells, taken before intestinal transplant. The origin of this receptor is a human donor who received an intestinal transplant. V gene TRBV5-6 combines with J gene TRBJ1-2; TRBD1 matches 9 bases. This chain's CDR3 is CASSPGPGQGVGYTF. The CDR3 DNA is TGTGCCAGCAGCCCCGGGCCGGGACAGGGTGTTGGCTACACCTTC.